These 27 T cell receptor beta chains came from one sample sequenced in a study of blood T cell repertoires in COVID-19. Libraries were prepared by immunoSEQ multiplex PCR; TCRdb keeps only in-frame clonotypes and omits some of them. Among 93,000 or so clones listed, over 75% were seen once. The sequenced sample was peripheral blood. The receptor set was obtained from a human donor in a cohort sampled during active or convalescent COVID-19.

This clone has a single count. This rearrangement joins TRBV4-2 to TRBJ1-3, with D possibly being TRBD1 (6 bases). CDR1 LGHNA and CDR2 YNFKEQ come from the germline V gene. V lost 0 bases and J 4 bases, leaving 10 bases between the germline ends. CDR3 length: 15 residues. In DNA form, the CDR3 reads TGTGCCAGCAGCCAAGATAACAGGGCGGGAAACACCATATATTTT. This encodes CASSQDNRAGNTIYF.

The genes are TRBV25-1 and TRBJ1-6; D is possibly TRBD1 (6 bases). Germline-derived CDR1 and CDR2 are MGHDK and SYGVNS. V dropped 1 base and J dropped 9 bases, with 13 bases sitting between them. This CDR3 is built from 15 residues. The CDR3 here is CASSEFRGASSPLHF. The CDR3 bases are TGTGCCAGCAGTGAATTTCGGGGGGCGAGTTCACCCCTCCACTTT.

The V call is TRBV19, the J call TRBJ2-7; 9 nucleotides match TRBD1. Germline values: CDR1 LNHDA, CDR2 SQIVND (reference sequence). This CDR3 comprises 15 residues. The J segment lost 2 bases and the V segment lost 1 base, leaving 3 bases of the junction unmatched. The CDR3 is CASSIAGQGTYEQYF. CDR3 DNA: TGTGCCAGTAGTATAGCTGGACAGGGGACCTACGAGCAGTACTTC.

This chain uses TRBV6-5 with TRBJ2-2, with a tentative D call TRBD1 (6 bases). V dropped 6 bases and J dropped 4 bases, with 12 bases sitting between them. Per germline, CDR1 MNHEY and CDR2 SVGAGI. The CDR3 is 14 amino acids. The chain's CDR3 is CASRGTGFTGELFF. The CDR3 coding sequence is TGTGCCAGCAGGGGAACAGGGTTCACCGGGGAGCTGTTTTTT.

This clone was seen a few times. The chain uses TRBV2 and TRBJ2-3; possible D gene TRBD1, 6 bases. Trimming took 7 bases from V and 2 from J, leaving 7 bases between them. Germline values: CDR1 SNHLY, CDR2 FYNNEI. The CDR3 extends over 12 amino acids. The CDR3 loop is CASKGHTDTQYF. CDR3 coding DNA: TGTGCCAGCAAGGGACACACAGATACGCAGTATTTT.

This chain links TRBV2 with TRBJ1-5, with a tentative D call TRBD1 (5 bases). The V end was cut by 1 base, the J end by 2 bases, with 9 bases between. This CDR3 comprises 15 residues. Germline CDR1 is SNHLY and CDR2 is FYNNEI. In nucleotides, the CDR3 is TGTGCCAGCAGTGAAGGGGGCGAAGGCAATCAGCCCCAGCATTTT. Amino acid sequence: CASSEGGEGNQPQHF. Variable domain in full (rest from reference TRBV2 and TRBJ1-5): EPEVTQTPSHQVTQMGQEVILRCVPISNHLYFYWYRQILGQKVEFLVSFYNNEISEKSEIFDDQFSVERPDGSNFTLKIRSTKLEDSAMYFCASSEGGEGNQPQHFGDGTRLSIL.

DNA for the CDR3: TGTGCCATCACCGCACTACCGGGACAGAGCTATGGCTACACCTTC. Its translation: CAITALPGQSYGYTF. The chain links TRBV10-3 to TRBJ1-2, with TRBD1 matching over 7 bases. Trimming at V came to 7 bases and at J to 4 bases, leaving 12 bases not matched to a gene. The CDR3 sequence is 15 residues long. Germline V gene data show CDR1 as ENHRY and CDR2 as SYGVKD.

This chain links TRBV12-3 or TRBV12-4 with TRBJ1-6; unclear D gene. The CDR3 is 12 amino acids. Trimming removed 3 bases at V and 10 bases at J, with 7 bases between. Written as DNA, the CDR3 is TGTGCCAGCAGTTTCAACAGCTCACCCCTCCACTTT. Translating gives CASSFNSSPLHF.

The chain joins TRBV19 to TRBJ1-1; 11 positions match TRBD1. With V trimmed by 3 bases and J by 5 bases, 2 bases remained unmatched. The germline V gene encodes CDR1 LNHDA and CDR2 SQIVND (reference sequence). There are 14 residues in the CDR3. The CDR3: CASSMGQGVTEAFF. In DNA form, the CDR3 reads TGTGCCAGTAGTATGGGACAGGGGGTTACTGAAGCTTTCTTT.

The J gene is TRBJ1-2, the V gene TRBV29-1, with a tentative D call TRBD1 (6 bases). The CDR3 runs to 13 residues. V lost 4 bases to trimming and J lost 0 bases, with 9 bases between them. CDR1 and CDR2 (germline): SQVTM, ANQGSEA. For the CDR3, the DNA is TGCAGCGTTGGGGACATCTCTAACTATGGCTACACCTTC. This sequence encodes CSVGDISNYGYTF.

The chain couples TRBV3-1 (or the pseudogene TRBV3-2) to TRBJ2-3; TRBD1 aligns across 9 bases. From germline, CDR1 is LGHDT and CDR2 YNNKEL (reference sequence). The V gene end was trimmed by 5 bases and the J gene end by 0 bases; junction bases not matched to a gene: 6. The CDR3 consists of 16 residues. CDR3: CASSGDRARSTDTQYF. DNA for the CDR3: TGTGCCAGCAGCGGGGACAGGGCGAGGAGCACAGATACGCAGTATTTT.

The V and J genes are TRBV21-1 and TRBJ1-2; the table assigns TRBD1, which was not confirmed against the DNA. TRBV21-1 counts as a pseudogene. This CDR3 is 11 amino acids long. CDR3 DNA: TGTCCGGACAGTACCAACTATGGCTACACCTTC. Its translation is CPDSTNYGYTF.

The gene calls are TRBV7-9 and TRBJ2-3; the D gene is possibly TRBD2 (6 bases). CDR3 length: 16 residues. CDR1 is SEHNR and CDR2 is FQNEAQ in the germline V gene (reference sequence). V gave up 3 bases and J gave up 6 bases, with 19 bases separating them. CDR3 sequence: CASSLPGGPPADTQYF. CDR3 coding DNA: TGTGCCAGCAGCTTGCCTGGAGGGCCCCCCGCGGATACGCAGTATTTT.

The CDR3: CASSILAKNIQYF. CDR3 DNA: TGTGCCAGTAGCATACTAGCCAAAAACATTCAGTACTTC. This chain connects TRBV19 to TRBJ2-4, with D unresolved. Germline V gene sequence: CDR1 LNHDA, CDR2 SQIVND (reference sequence). Trimming removed 6 bases at V and 0 bases at J, with 6 bases between. The CDR3 spans 13 residues.

The chain couples TRBV25-1 to TRBJ1-4; unclear D gene. This CDR3 contains 16 residues. Germline-derived CDR1 and CDR2 are MGHDK and SYGVNS. Trimming shortened V by 3 bases and J by 6 bases, and 17 bases separated the two germline ends. The CDR3 nucleotides are TGTGCCAGCAGTGACCGTGGGTTCTACGGGGATGAAAAACTGTTTTTT. It encodes CASSDRGFYGDEKLFF.

CDR3 DNA sequence: TGTGCCAGTAGTATTGCCAGCGGCCCCTACAATGAGCAGTTCTTC. It yields the protein CASSIASGPYNEQFF. The rearrangement joins TRBV19 to TRBJ2-1; possible D gene TRBD2, 5 bases. Germline V gives CDR1 LNHDA, CDR2 SQIVND (reference sequence). CDR3 length equals 15 residues. V was clipped by 3 bases and J by 2 bases, with 11 bases between them.

The V gene is TRBV19, the J gene TRBJ2-3; 7 bases line up with TRBD1. This CDR3 region has 15 residues. The V and J ends lost 3 bases and 3 bases, in that order; junction bases with no gene match: 6. CDR1 and CDR2 from the germline V gene are LNHDA and SQIVND (reference sequence). CDR3 sequence reads: CASSMDRPGTDTQYF. The CDR3 DNA sequence: TGTGCCAGTAGTATGGACAGGCCGGGGACAGATACGCAGTATTTT. Variable domain in full (rest from reference TRBV19 and TRBJ2-3): DGGITQSPKYLFRKEGQNVTLSCEQNLNHDAMYWYRQDPGQGLRLIYYSQIVNDFQKGDIAEGYSVSREKKESFPLTVTSAQKNPTAFYLCASSMDRPGTDTQYFGPGTRLTVL.

This rearrangement joins TRBV10-3 to TRBJ2-2, with 11 bases aligning to TRBD2. Germline CDR1 reads ENHRY; CDR2 reads SYGVKD. The CDR3 is 16 residues long. Losses at the gene ends were 6 bases for V and 3 bases for J; bases not matched to a gene: 6. The CDR3 reads CAISSGTSGYTGELFF. The CDR3 DNA reads TGTGCCATCAGCTCCGGGACTAGCGGATACACCGGGGAGCTGTTTTTT.

The rearrangement joins TRBV19 to TRBJ1-5, with TRBD1 matching 8 bases. V lost 4 bases and J lost 5; bases outside the gene matches: 7. Germline V gene data show CDR1 as LNHDA and CDR2 as SQIVND (reference sequence). The CDR3 length is 15 residues. For the CDR3, the DNA is TGTGCCAGTAGTACCCGGACAGGGCTGGATCAGCCCCAGCATTTT. Translating gives CASSTRTGLDQPQHF.

V is TRBV23-1 and J is TRBJ1-2, with 7 bases identical to TRBD1. TRBV23-1 is sorted into the ORF group, with uncertain function. The J segment lost 6 bases and the V segment lost 6 bases, leaving 13 bases of the junction unmatched. This CDR3 region has 15 residues. DNA of the CDR3: TGCGCCAGCAGCCCTGACAGGGTGACGGTTAATGGCTACACCTTC. Translation: CASSPDRVTVNGYTF.

A few counts support this clone. This chain uses TRBV5-1 with TRBJ2-6; 7 bases are shared with TRBD2. Germline V gene data show CDR1 as SGHRS and CDR2 as YFSETQ. This CDR3 is 17 amino acids long. The V and J ends lost 0 bases and 0 bases, in that order; junction bases with no gene match: 3. CDR3: CASSLAGGSSGANVLTF. The DNA of the CDR3 is TGCGCCAGCAGCTTGGCGGGGGGTAGCTCTGGGGCCAACGTCCTGACTTTC.

V is TRBV7-3 and J is TRBJ1-1, with a weak D call TRBD1 (6 bases). The CDR3 has 16 residues. CDR1 is SGHTA, CDR2 FQGTGA, per germline. Trimming took 0 bases from V and 2 from J, leaving 13 bases between them. The CDR3 sequence: CASSLTPRGVNTEAFF. The CDR3 DNA is TGTGCCAGCAGCTTAACCCCCAGGGGCGTTAACACTGAAGCTTTCTTT. Full variable domain (rest looked up from reference TRBV7-3 and TRBJ1-1): GAGVSQTPSNKVTEKGKYVELRCDPISGHTALYWYRQSLGQGPEFLIYFQGTGAADDSGLPNDRFFAVRPEGSVSTLKIQRTERGDSAVYLCASSLTPRGVNTEAFFGQGTRLTVV.

The chain has TRBV7-2 and TRBJ1-1; D is uncertain. Deletions cut 5 bases from V and 3 bases from J, with 10 bases between. CDR3 size: 13 residues. Germline V gene sequence: CDR1 SGHTA, CDR2 FQGNSA. The CDR3 DNA is TGTGCCAGCAGCCCCCGTCGGTACACTGAAGCTTTCTTT. This gives the protein CASSPRRYTEAFF.

This chain uses TRBV19 with TRBJ1-1; 7 positions agree with TRBD1. V was pared by 7 bases and J by 3 bases, with 8 bases of the junction left unmatched. The CDR3 consists of 14 residues. The germline gives CDR1 LNHDA, CDR2 SQIVND (reference sequence). The CDR3 spells CASTQGQRYTEAFF. The DNA for the CDR3 is TGTGCCAGTACCCAGGGACAGCGGTACACTGAAGCTTTCTTT.

The chain is built from TRBV7-2 and TRBJ1-6; 9 nucleotides align to TRBD1. V lost 8 bases and J lost 5; bases outside the gene matches: 7. The CDR3 loop spans 15 amino acids. The germline CDR1 and CDR2 sequences are SGHTA and FQGNSA. Here the CDR3 DNA reads TGTGCCAGCGGCTACCGGGACAGGGATAATTCACCCCTCCACTTT. This codes for CASGYRDRDNSPLHF.

The V call is TRBV24-1, the J call TRBJ1-2, with a tentative D call TRBD1 (5 bases). Germline V lookup: CDR1 KGHDR, CDR2 SFDVKD. Trimming removed 3 bases from V and 2 bases from J, with 15 bases in between. This CDR3 contains 16 residues. CDR3 DNA sequence: TGTGCCACCAGTGATGTCGGGGGGAAAGAGAACTATGGCTACACCTTC. Translating gives CATSDVGGKENYGYTF.

This clone has more than one count but fewer than ten. The chain uses TRBV4-3 and TRBJ2-7; 8 nucleotides align to TRBD2. The CDR3 runs to 16 residues. Per germline, CDR1 LGHNA and CDR2 YSLEER. With 0 bases clipped from V and 2 bases from J, the junction kept 6 bases outside the gene matches. CDR3 loop: CASSQEWRGVTYEQYF. As DNA, the CDR3 is TGCGCCAGCAGCCAAGAATGGCGGGGGGTTACCTACGAGCAGTACTTC.